Sequencing of this TCR beta chain was carried out in a study of identical twins (TCRdb year 2016). In terms of the full investigation: The study deep-sequenced TCR alpha and beta repertoires from monozygotic twins, unrelated adults of various ages and cord blood to test whether fetal clonotypes persist. Replicate twin experiments were performed at different times using different library preparation protocols to rule out contamination.

The CDR3 runs 14 residues from the cysteine to the phenylalanine. The only DNA kept is the CDR3, 42 bases in frame from the first base. Germline trimming amounts to 6 bases on V and 7 bases on J, with 8 as the count of junction bases outside the gene matches. With regard to this clonotype: Its antigen specificity is not known. Per-base qualities were not stored, and no clone one base away is much larger.

All donors were healthy Caucasians. Three pairs of female monozygotic twins, all aged about 18 to 30 years, made up the twin cohort. Positive isolation kits from Invitrogen were used to isolate the CD4+ and CD8+ T cell populations. The library was prepared using 5' RACE. The instrument given in TCRdb is Illumina HiSeq 2000. Template switching added a universal primer binding site, and the final cDNA carried a unique molecular identifier that allowed TCR cDNA molecules to be counted accurately. First-strand cDNA for TCR alpha and beta chains was synthesized from specific primers in the conserved constant-segment region. To control for contamination, each cDNA library was double barcoded with a SMART-Mk sample barcode plus Illumina barcodes. Two successive PCR steps introduced TruSeq adapter sequences along with Illumina sample barcodes. The TCR alpha and beta cDNA libraries were sequenced on the Illumina HiSeq platform using custom primers. Per the authors' processing: MiGEC was used to process raw reads and extract unique molecular identifiers, and MiXCR was used to find CDR3 positions. Recombination models were inferred per individual with the repgenHMM and IGoR tools using an EM algorithm. The tcR package in R was used for shared clonotype analysis, with sharing normalized by the product of cloneset sizes. Out-of-frame nonproductive sequences were analyzed to study raw recombination free of thymic and clonal selection effects. Using fastp at Q25 and MiXCR, TCRdb reprocessed the public reads and kept productive beta chains. Records with the same CDR3 protein are collapsed into one entry carrying the most frequent genes and DNA. TCRdb's processing, not the study's, gives the V and J calls here. The sample table lists roughly 220,000 distinct CDR3 sequences, 6.5% of them with a count of one. Clones ranked in the top ten supply roughly 15% of the sample.

Results and caveats for the whole study, not just this receptor: Zero-insertion analyses could be partly confounded by invariant T cells such as MAIT and iNKT, although diverse VJ usage argued against such confounding for most clonotypes. Compared with coincidental sharing between unrelated individuals, out-of-frame TCR alpha sequences shared between twins showed an excess of sequences with low generation probability. Abundant cord blood beta clonotypes carried fewer insertions; young adult naive repertoires showed a weaker similar trend, while memory repertoires showed none. In beta out-of-frame sequences, excess twin sharing was weaker, because having fewer shared sequences lowered the signal-to-noise ratio. Conclusions relied on cross-sectional statistical analysis, since the same donors could not be followed over many years. Out-of-frame TCR alpha sharing in monozygotic twins was systematically underestimated by recombination models, whereas sharing between unrelated individuals was in agreement with the recombination models.

Another study also made use of these data, one on T cells expressing NK-cell markers. From the second report: About eight donors provided sorted CD3+CD56+NKG2C+, CD3+CD56+NKG2C- and CD3+CD56-NKG2C+ T-cell subsets, whose TCR beta-chain repertoires were profiled. Among the eight sequenced donors, seven were HCMV-seropositive and one was HCMV-seronegative. In several experiments an anti-gammadeltaTCR antibody was added to restrict sorting to alphabetaTCR-expressing T cells. In over five donors, the dominant CD3+CD56+NKG2C+ clonotypes were among the top 10 CD8+ clonotypes and accounted for roughly 1.0-8% of CD8+ T cells. Those dominant clonotypes were again the most abundant among CD3+CD56-NKG2C+ cells in a handful of donors, at about 28.3-65%. It remained unclear whether the expanded NKG2C-expressing T cell clones were specific for HCMV antigens. Randomly selected healthy volunteers, three men and five women, were used as the eight sequenced donors. HCMV serostatus was determined by detecting HCMV-specific IgG in serum with a commercial ELISA kit. Reads were demultiplexed and grouped by UMI with MIGEC, and clonotypes were assembled and quantified with MiTCR. To remove erroneous sequences, TCR cDNA sequences were retained only when supported by two or more reads. Downstream repertoire analysis used the tcR package, and clonotypes were matched across fractions by CDR3 nucleotide sequence plus V segment. Antigen specificity was annotated against VDJdb with VDJmatch, allowing one amino acid substitution in CDR3.

Sequenced input: CD8+ T cells sorted from blood. The chain employs TRBV12-3 or TRBV12-4 and TRBJ1-5, with 8 middle bases fitting TRBD1. The sequence derives from a woman in her late teens or twenties in good health. The CDR3 region has the sequence CASRATGVRQPQHF. The nucleotides are TGTGCCAGCAGGGCGACAGGGGTTAGGCAGCCCCAGCATTTT.